The clone carrying this T cell receptor beta chain was detected a few times. Profiled with immunoSEQ multiplex PCR; TCRdb holds only in-frame clones, not every one. This sample has roughly 55,000 clones; roughly 86% occur once, and the top ten carry roughly 20%. This CDR3 contains 13 residues. Germline CDR1 is SGHRS and CDR2 is YFSETQ. V lost 4 bases, J lost 5 bases, and 5 bases stayed unmatched. The sample comes from a study of PD-L1 blockade in urothelial cancer. At the level of the study: Analysis of the blood was performed 3 weeks (second dose) and 6 weeks after treatment start.

Indicated time point: pretreatment peripheral blood. The TCR comes from a man aged 55 to 70 with urothelial cancer. This chain joins TRBV5-1 and TRBJ2-7; TRBD1 agrees at 8 bases. The sequencing used PBMCs, collected around atezolizumab (anti-PD-L1) treatment. CDR3 in amino acids: CASSMGQVNEQYF. Here the CDR3 DNA reads TGCGCCAGCAGCATGGGACAGGTCAACGAGCAGTACTTC.